In its sample, the clone carrying this T cell receptor (beta chain) was seen a few times. No antigen is known for it. The data belong to a study of blood T cells in healthy people across ages. Study in general: Capture via template switching afforded approximately one barcoded beta molecule per two T cells. Study-wide results and limits: Per million T cells, TCR beta diversity dropped about linearly as age rose. Relative to aged donors, long-lived donors carried more naive CD4+ cells and displayed higher diversity.

In germline, CDR1 is SEHNR, CDR2 FQNEAQ (reference sequence). This CDR3 is 19 amino acids long. The ends lost 4 bases at V and 1 base at J; junction bases unmatched: 9. It was with a sample-barcoded 5' primer and a J-beta primer mix that a second PCR of roughly 7 to 12 cycles was run. A template-switch adaptor containing 12 random nucleotides labeled each cDNA molecule. TCRdb processed the 5' RACE reads anew with MiXCR; each CDR3 protein has one entry. The sample records roughly 730,000 distinct CDR3 sequences, 56% being singletons. Source material: blood. This clonotype was sampled from a man between 40 and 49 years old in good health. J is TRBJ2-1 and V is TRBV7-9; 14 positions agree with TRBD2. The CDR3 coding sequence is TGTGCCAGCAGCTCCTATGTGGGGACTAGCGGGAGTTCCTACAATGAGCAGTTCTTC. This gives the protein CASSSYVGTSGSSYNEQFF.